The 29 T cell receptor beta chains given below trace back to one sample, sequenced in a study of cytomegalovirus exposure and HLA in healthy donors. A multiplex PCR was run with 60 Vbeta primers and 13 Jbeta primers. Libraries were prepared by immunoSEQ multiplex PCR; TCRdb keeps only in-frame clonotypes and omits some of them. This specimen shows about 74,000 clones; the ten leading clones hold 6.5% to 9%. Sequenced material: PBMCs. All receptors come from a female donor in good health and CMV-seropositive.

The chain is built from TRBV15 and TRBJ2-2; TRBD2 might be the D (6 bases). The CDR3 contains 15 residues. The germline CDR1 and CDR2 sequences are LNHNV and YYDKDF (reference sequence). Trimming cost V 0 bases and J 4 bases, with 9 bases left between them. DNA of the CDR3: TGTGCCACCAGCAGAGAAGCGGGCCGCACCGGGGAGCTGTTTTTT. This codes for CATSREAGRTGELFF.

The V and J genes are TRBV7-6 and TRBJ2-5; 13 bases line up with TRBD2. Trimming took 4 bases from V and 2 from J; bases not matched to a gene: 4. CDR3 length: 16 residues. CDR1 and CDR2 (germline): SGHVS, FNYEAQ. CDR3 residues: CASSSTSGGAQETQYF. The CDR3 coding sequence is TGTGCCAGCAGCTCAACTAGCGGGGGGGCTCAAGAGACCCAGTACTTC.

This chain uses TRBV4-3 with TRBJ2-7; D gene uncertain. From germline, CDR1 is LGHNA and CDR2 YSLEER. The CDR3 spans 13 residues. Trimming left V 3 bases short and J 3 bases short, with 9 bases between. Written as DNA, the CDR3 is TGCGCCAGCAGCCAGACTCCCTTCTACGAGCAGTACTTC. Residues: CASSQTPFYEQYF.

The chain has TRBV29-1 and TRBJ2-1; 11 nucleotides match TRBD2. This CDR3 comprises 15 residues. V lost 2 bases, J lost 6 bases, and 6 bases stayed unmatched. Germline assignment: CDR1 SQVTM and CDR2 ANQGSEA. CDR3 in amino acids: CSVERASGRSNEQFF. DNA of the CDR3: TGCAGCGTTGAAAGGGCTAGCGGGAGGAGCAATGAGCAGTTCTTC.

Here the CDR3 DNA reads TGCGCCAGCAGTGACCCAGGGGAGTACGAGCAGTACTTC. Translating it yields CASSDPGEYEQYF. The rearrangement joins TRBV10-1 to TRBJ2-7, with D possibly TRBD1 on 6 matching bases. V lost 3 bases and J lost 4, with 10 bases in between. Germline V lookup: CDR1 WNHNN, CDR2 SYGVQD (reference sequence). The CDR3 runs 13 residues.

In DNA, the CDR3 is TGCGCCAGCAGCCGGGGGAGGGTACTCTCCTACAATGAGCAGTTCTTC. It translates to CASSRGRVLSYNEQFF. The rearrangement joins TRBV4-1 to TRBJ2-1, with 7 nucleotides matching TRBD2. The V and J ends lost 4 bases and 0 bases, in that order; junction bases with no gene match: 6. CDR3 size: 16 residues. The germline CDR1 and CDR2 sequences are MGHRA and YSYEKL.

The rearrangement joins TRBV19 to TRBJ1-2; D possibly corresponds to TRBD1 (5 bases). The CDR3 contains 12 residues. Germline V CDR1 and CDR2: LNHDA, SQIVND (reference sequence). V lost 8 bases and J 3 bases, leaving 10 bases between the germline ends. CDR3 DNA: TGTGCCAGTCAGGCGGGGGACTATGGCTACACCTTC. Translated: CASQAGDYGYTF.

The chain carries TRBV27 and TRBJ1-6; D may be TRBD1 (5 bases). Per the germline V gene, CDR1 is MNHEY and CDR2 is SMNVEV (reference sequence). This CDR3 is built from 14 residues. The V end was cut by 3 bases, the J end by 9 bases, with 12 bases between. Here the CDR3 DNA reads TGTGCCAGCAGTTTGGCAGGGATTCGTTCACCCCTCCACTTT. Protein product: CASSLAGIRSPLHF.

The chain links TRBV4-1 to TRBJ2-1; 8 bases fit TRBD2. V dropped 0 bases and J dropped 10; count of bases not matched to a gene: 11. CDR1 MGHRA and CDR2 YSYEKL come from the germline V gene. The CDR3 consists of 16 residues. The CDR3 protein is CASSQDVGGGAVEQFF. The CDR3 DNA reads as TGCGCCAGCAGCCAAGACGTCGGGGGGGGAGCGGTGGAGCAGTTCTTC.

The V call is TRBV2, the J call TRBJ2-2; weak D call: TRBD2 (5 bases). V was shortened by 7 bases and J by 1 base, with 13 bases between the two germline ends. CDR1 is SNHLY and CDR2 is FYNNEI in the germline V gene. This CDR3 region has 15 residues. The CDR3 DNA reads TGTGCCAGCACTCGTAATAGCGTGAACACCGGGGAGCTGTTTTTT. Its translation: CASTRNSVNTGELFF. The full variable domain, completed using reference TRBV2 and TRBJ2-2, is EPEVTQTPSHQVTQMGQEVILRCVPISNHLYFYWYRQILGQKVEFLVSFYNNEISEKSEIFDDQFSVERPDGSNFTLKIRSTKLEDSAMYFCASTRNSVNTGELFFGEGSRLTVL.

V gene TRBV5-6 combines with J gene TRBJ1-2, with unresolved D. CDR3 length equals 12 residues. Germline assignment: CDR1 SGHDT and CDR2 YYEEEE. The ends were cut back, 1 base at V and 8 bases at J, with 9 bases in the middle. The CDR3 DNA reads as TGTGCCAGCAGCTTGTGGGCCAGGGGCTACACCTTC. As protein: CASSLWARGYTF.

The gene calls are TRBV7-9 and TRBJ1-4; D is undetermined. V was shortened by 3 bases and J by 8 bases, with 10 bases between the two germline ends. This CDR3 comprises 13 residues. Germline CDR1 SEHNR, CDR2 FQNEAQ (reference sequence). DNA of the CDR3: TGTGCCAGCAGCTTCATAATAGAAGAAAAACTGTTTTTT. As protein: CASSFIIEEKLFF.

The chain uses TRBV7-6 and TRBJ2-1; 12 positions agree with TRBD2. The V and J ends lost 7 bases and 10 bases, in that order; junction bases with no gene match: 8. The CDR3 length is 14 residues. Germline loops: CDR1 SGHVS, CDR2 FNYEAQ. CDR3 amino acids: CASTRLAGVKEQFF. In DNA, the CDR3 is TGTGCCAGCACCCGACTAGCGGGAGTGAAGGAGCAGTTCTTC.

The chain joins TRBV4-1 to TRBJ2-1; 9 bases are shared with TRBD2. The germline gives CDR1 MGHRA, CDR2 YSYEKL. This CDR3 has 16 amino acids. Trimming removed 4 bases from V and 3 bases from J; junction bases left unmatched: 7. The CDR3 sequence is CASSPEGLANYNEQFF. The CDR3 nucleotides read TGCGCCAGCAGCCCTGAGGGACTAGCTAACTACAATGAGCAGTTCTTC.

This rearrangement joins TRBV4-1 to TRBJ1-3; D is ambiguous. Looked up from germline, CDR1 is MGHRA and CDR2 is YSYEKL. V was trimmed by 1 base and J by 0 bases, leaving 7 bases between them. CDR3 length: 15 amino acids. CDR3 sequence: CASSQGSGSGNTIYF. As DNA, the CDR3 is TGCGCCAGCAGCCAAGGATCCGGCTCTGGAAACACCATATATTTT.

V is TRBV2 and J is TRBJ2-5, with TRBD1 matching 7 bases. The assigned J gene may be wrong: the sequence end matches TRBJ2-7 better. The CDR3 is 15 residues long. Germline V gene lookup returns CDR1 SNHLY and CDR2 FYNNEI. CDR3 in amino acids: CASSEVQTGAYEQYF. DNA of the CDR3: TGTGCCAGCAGTGAAGTTCAAACAGGGGCCTACGAGCAGTACTTC.

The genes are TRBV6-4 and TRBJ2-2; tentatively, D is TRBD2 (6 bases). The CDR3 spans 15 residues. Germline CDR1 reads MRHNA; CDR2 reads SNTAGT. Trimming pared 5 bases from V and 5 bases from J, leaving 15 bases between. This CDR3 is CASSWDSEPTGELFF. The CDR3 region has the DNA TGTGCCAGCAGTTGGGACTCGGAGCCTACCGGGGAGCTGTTTTTT.

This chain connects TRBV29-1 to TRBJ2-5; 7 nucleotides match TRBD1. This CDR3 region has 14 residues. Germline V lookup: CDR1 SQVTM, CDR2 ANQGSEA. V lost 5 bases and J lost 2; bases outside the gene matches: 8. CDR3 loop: CSVRTGLSQETQYF. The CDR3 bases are TGCAGCGTTCGGACAGGCCTATCACAAGAGACCCAGTACTTC. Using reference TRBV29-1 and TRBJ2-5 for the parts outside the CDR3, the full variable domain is SAVISQKPSRDICQRGTSLTIQCQVDSQVTMMFWYRQQPGQSLTLIATANQGSEATYESGFVIDKFPISRPNLTFSTLTVSNMSPEDSSIYLCSVRTGLSQETQYFGPGTRLLVL.

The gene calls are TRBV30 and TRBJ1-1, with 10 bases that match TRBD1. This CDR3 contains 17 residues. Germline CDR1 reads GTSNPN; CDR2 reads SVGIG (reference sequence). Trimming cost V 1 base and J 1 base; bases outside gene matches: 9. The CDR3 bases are TGTGCCTGGAGTGCCTTGAAGGACAGGGGGGGGAACACTGAAGCTTTCTTT. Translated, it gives CAWSALKDRGGNTEAFF. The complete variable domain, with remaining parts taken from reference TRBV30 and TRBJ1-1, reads SQTIHQWPATLVQPVGSPLSLECTVEGTSNPNLYWYRQAAGRGLQLLFYSVGIGQISSEVPQNLSASRPQDRQFILSSKKLLLSDSGFYLCAWSALKDRGGNTEAFFGQGTRLTVV.

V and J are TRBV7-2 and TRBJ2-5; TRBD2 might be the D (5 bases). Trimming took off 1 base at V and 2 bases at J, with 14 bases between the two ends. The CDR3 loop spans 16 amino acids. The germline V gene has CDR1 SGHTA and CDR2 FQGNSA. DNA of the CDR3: TGTGCCAGCAGCTTAGGAGGGTTGGCAGCTCAAGAGACCCAGTACTTC. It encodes CASSLGGLAAQETQYF.

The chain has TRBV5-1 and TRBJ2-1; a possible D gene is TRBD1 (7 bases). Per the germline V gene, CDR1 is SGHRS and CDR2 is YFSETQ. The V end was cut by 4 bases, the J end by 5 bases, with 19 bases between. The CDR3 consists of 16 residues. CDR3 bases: TGCGCCAGCAGCGATTTGATCAGGGGGGAGGACAATGAGCAGTTCTTC. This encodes CASSDLIRGEDNEQFF. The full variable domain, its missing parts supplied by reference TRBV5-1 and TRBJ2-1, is KAGVTQTPRYLIKTRGQQVTLSCSPISGHRSVSWYQQTPGQGLQFLFEYFSETQRNKGNFPGRFSGRQFSNSRSEMNVSTLELGDSALYLCASSDLIRGEDNEQFFGPGTRLTVL.

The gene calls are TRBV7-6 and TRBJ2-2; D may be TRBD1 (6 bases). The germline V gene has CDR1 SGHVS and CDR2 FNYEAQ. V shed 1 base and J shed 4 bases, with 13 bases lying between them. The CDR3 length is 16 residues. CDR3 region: CASSLETRGITGELFF. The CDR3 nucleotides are TGTGCCAGCAGCTTAGAAACCAGGGGTATCACCGGGGAGCTGTTTTTT.

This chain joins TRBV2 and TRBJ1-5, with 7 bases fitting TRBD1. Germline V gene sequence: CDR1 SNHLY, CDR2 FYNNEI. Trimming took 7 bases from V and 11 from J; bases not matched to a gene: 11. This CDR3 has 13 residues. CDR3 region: CASKRDSQSAQHF. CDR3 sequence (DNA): TGTGCCAGCAAAAGGGACAGTCAATCAGCCCAGCATTTT.

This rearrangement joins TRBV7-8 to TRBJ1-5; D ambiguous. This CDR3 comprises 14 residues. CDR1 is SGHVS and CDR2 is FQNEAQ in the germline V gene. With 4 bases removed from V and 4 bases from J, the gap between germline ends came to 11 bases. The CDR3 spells CASSSAGVNQPQHF. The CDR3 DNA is TGTGCCAGCAGCTCAGCCGGAGTAAATCAGCCCCAGCATTTT.

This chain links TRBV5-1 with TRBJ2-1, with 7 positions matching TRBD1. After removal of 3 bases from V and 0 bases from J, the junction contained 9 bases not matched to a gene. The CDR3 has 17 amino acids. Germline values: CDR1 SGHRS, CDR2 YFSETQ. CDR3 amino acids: CASSYDRAGGSYNEQFF. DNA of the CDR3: TGCGCCAGCAGCTACGACAGGGCTGGGGGCTCCTACAATGAGCAGTTCTTC.

In nucleotides, the CDR3 is TGTGCCAGCAGCTTGGGGACAGGTATCTACGAGCAGTACTTC. Translation gives CASSLGTGIYEQYF. J is TRBJ2-7 and V is TRBV9; 8 nucleotides match TRBD1. Germline-derived CDR1 and CDR2 are SGDLS and YYNGEE. The V segment lost 4 bases and the J segment 3 bases; nucleotides outside the gene matches: 6. This CDR3 is built from 14 residues. Together with reference TRBV9 and TRBJ2-7, the CDR3 gives the full variable domain: DSGVTQTPKHLITATGQRVTLRCSPRSGDLSVYWYQQSLDQGLQFLIQYYNGEERAKGNILERFSAQQFPDLHSELNLSSLELGDSALYFCASSLGTGIYEQYFGPGTRLTVT.

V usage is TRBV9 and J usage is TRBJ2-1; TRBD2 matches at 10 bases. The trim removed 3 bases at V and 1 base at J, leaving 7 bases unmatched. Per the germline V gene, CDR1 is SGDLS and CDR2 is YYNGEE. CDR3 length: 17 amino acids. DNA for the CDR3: TGTGCCAGCAGCGGTCCCGGGACTAGCGTTTCCTACAATGAGCAGTTCTTC. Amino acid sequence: CASSGPGTSVSYNEQFF.

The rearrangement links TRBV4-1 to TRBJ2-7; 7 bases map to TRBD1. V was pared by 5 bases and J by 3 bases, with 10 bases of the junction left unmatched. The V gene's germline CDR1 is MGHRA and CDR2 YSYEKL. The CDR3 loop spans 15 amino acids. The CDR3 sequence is CASSTTGTDIYEQYF. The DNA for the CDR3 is TGCGCCAGCAGCACAACCGGGACAGACATCTACGAGCAGTACTTC.

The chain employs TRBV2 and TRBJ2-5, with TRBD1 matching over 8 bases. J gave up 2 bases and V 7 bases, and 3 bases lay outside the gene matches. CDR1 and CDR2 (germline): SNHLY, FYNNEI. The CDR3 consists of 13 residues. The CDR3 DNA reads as TGTGCCAGCATCCAGGGGGCGCAAGAGACCCAGTACTTC. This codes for CASIQGAQETQYF.